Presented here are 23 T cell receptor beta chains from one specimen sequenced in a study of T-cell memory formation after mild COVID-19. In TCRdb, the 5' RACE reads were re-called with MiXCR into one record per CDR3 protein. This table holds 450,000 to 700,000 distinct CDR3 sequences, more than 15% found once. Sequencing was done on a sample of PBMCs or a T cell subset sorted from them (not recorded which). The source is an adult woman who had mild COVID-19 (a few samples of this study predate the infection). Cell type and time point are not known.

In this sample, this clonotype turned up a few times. The CDR3 loop is CSVRTASTYEQYF. CDR3 in DNA: TGCAGCGTACGGACAGCCTCTACTTACGAGCAGTACTTC. The chain combines TRBV29-1 with TRBJ2-7, with a possible D match to TRBD1 (6 bases). Per germline, CDR1 SQVTM and CDR2 ANQGSEA. V was trimmed by 6 bases and J by 4 bases, leaving 16 bases between them. CDR3 length: 13 amino acids.

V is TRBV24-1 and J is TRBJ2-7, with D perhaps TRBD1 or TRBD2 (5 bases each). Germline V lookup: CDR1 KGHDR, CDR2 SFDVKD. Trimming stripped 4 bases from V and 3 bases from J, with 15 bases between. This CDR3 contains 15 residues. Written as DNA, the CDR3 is TGTGCCACCAGTGACCCGGGACGAGCTATCTACGAGCAGTACTTC. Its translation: CATSDPGRAIYEQYF.

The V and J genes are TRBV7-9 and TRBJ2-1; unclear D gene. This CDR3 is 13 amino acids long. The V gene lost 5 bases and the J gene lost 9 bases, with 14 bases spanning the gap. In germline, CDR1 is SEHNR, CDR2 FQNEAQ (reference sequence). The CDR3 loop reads CASSLPVGPEQFF. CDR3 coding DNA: TGTGCCAGCAGCCTTCCTGTGGGCCCTGAGCAGTTCTTC. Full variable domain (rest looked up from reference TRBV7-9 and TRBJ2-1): DTGVSQNPRHKITKRGQNVTFRCDPISEHNRLYWYRQTLGQGPEFLTYFQNEAQLEKSRLLSDRFSAERPKGSFSTLEIQRTEQGDSAMYLCASSLPVGPEQFFGPGTRLTVL.

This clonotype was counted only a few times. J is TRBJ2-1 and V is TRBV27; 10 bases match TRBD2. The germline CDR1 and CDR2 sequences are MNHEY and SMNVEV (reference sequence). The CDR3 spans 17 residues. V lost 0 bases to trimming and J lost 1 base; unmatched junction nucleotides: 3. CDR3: CASSLSASGSSYNEQFF. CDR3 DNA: TGTGCCAGCAGTTTATCGGCTAGCGGGAGTTCCTACAATGAGCAGTTCTTC.

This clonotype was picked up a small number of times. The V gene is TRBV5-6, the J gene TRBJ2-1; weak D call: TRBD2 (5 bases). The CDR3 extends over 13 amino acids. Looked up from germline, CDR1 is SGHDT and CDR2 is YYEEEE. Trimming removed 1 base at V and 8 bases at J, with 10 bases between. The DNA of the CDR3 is TGTGCCAGCAGCTTGCCCCACGGGGATGAGCAGTTCTTC. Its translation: CASSLPHGDEQFF.

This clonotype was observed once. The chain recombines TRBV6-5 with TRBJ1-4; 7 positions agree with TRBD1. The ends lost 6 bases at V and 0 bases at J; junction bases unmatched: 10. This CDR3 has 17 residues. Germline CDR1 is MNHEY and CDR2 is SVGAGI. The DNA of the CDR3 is TGTGCCAGCAGGGGTTGGGACAGAGCTGCAACTAATGAAAAACTGTTTTTT. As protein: CASRGWDRAATNEKLFF.

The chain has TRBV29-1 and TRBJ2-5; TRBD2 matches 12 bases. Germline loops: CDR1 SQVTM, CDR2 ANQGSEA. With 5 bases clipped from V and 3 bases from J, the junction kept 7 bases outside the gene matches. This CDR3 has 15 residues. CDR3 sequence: CSVISRTSGEETQYF. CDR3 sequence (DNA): TGCAGCGTTATCTCCCGGACTAGCGGGGAAGAGACCCAGTACTTC.

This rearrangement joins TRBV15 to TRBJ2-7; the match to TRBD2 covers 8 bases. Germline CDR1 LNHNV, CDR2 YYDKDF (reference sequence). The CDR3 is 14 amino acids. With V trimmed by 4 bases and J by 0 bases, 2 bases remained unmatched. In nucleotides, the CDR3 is TGTGCCACCAGCAAACTAGCGGCCTCCTACGAGCAGTACTTC. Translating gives CATSKLAASYEQYF.

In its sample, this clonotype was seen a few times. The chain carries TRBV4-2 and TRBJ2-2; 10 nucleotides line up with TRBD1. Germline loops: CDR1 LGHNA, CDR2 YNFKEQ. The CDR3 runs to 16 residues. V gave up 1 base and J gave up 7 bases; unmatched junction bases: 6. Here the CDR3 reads CASSQGTGGLGGELFF. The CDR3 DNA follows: TGTGCCAGCAGCCAAGGGACAGGGGGGCTTGGCGGGGAGCTGTTTTTT.

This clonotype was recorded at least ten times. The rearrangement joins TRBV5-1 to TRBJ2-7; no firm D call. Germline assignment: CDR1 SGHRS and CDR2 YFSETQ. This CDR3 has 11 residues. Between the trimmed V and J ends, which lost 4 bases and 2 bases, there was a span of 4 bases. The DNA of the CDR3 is TGCGCCAGCAGCGGCGCCTACGAGCAGTACTTC. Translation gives CASSGAYEQYF.

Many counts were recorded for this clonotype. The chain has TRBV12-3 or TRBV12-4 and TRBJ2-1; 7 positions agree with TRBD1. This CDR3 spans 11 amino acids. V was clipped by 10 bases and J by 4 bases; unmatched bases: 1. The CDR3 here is CATTGYNEQFF. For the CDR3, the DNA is TGTGCCACGACAGGGTACAATGAGCAGTTCTTC.

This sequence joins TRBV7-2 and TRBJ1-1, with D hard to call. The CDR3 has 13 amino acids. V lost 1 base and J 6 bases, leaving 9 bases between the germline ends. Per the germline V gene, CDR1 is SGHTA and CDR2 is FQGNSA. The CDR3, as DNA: TGTGCCAGCAGCTTAGTTCAGGTAGCTGAAGCTTTCTTT. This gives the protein CASSLVQVAEAFF. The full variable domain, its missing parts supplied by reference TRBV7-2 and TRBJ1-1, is GAGVSQSPSNKVTEKGKDVELRCDPISGHTALYWYRQSLGQGLEFLIYFQGNSAPDKSGLPSDRFSAERTGGSVSTLTIQRTQQEDSAVYLCASSLVQVAEAFFGQGTRLTVV.

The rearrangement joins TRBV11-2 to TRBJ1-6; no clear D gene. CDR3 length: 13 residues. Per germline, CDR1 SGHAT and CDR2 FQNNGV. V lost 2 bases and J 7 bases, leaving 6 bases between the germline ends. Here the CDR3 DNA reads TGTGCCAGCAGCTTATATCCCAATTCACCCCTCCACTTT. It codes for CASSLYPNSPLHF.

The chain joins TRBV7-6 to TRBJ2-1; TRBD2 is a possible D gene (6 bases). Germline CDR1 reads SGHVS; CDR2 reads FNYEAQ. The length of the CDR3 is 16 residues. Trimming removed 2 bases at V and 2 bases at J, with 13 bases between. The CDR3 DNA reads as TGTGCCAGCAGCTTACGAGTTAGCGGAGCCTACAATGAGCAGTTCTTC. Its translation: CASSLRVSGAYNEQFF.

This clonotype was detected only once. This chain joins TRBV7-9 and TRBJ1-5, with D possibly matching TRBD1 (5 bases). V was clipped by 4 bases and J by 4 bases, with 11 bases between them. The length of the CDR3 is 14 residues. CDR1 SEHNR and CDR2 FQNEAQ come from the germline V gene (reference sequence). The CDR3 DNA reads TGTGCCAGCAGCTCCGACGGGGCAAATCAGCCCCAGCATTTT. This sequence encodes CASSSDGANQPQHF.

The CDR3 sequence is CASSLTGAGEQYF. The CDR3 DNA follows: TGTGCCAGCAGCTTGACAGGGGCGGGGGAGCAGTACTTC. V gene TRBV6-2 or TRBV6-3 combines with J gene TRBJ2-7; TRBD1 agrees at 8 bases. The germline CDR1 and CDR2 sequences are MNHEY and SVGEGT. V shed 6 bases and J 7 bases; nucleotides not matched to a gene: 8. This CDR3 has 13 amino acids.

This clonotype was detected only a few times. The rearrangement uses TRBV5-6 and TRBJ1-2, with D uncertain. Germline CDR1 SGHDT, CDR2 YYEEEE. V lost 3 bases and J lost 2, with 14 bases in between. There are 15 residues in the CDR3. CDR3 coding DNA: TGTGCCAGCAGCTCCGGGCCCCCGCCGAACTATGGCTACACCTTC. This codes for CASSSGPPPNYGYTF.

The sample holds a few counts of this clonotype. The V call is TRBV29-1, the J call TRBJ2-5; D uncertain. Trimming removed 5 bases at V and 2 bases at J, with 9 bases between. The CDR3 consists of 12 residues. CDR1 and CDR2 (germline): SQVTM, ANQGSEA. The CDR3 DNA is TGCAGCGTTAAAACGGCGCAAGAGACCCAGTACTTC. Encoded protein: CSVKTAQETQYF.

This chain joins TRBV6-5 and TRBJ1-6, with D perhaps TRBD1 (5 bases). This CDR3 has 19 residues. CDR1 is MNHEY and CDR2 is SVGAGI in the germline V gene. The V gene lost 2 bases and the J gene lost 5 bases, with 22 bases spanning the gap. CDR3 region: CASSYQGGAGLMNNSPLHF. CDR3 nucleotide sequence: TGTGCCAGCAGTTACCAGGGTGGAGCGGGTTTAATGAATAATTCACCCCTCCACTTT.

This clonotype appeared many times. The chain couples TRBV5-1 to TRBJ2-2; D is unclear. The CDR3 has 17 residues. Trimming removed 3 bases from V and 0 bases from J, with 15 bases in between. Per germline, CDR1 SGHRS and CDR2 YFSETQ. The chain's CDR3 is CASSSRIWATNTGELFF. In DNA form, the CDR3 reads TGCGCCAGCAGCTCCCGAATTTGGGCAACGAACACCGGGGAGCTGTTTTTT.

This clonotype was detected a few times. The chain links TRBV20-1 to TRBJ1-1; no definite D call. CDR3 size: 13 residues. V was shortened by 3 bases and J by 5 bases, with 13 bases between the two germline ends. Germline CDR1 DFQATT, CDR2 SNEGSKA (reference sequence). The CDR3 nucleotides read TGCAGTGCTAGTTCATCAGGTTATACTGAAGCTTTCTTT. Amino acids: CSASSSGYTEAFF.

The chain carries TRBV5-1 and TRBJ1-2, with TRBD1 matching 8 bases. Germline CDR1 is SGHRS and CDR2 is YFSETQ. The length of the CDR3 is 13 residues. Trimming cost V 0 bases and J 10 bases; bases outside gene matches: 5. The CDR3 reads CASSLGTGKAYTF. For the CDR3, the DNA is TGCGCCAGCAGCTTGGGGACAGGGAAGGCCTACACCTTC.

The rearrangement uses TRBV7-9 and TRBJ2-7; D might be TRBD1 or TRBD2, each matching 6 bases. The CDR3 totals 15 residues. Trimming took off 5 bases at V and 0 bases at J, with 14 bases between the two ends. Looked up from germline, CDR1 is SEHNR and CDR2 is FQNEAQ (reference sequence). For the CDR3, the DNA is TGTGCCAGCAGCCCGCGGCGGGACACCTCCTACGAGCAGTACTTC. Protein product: CASSPRRDTSYEQYF.